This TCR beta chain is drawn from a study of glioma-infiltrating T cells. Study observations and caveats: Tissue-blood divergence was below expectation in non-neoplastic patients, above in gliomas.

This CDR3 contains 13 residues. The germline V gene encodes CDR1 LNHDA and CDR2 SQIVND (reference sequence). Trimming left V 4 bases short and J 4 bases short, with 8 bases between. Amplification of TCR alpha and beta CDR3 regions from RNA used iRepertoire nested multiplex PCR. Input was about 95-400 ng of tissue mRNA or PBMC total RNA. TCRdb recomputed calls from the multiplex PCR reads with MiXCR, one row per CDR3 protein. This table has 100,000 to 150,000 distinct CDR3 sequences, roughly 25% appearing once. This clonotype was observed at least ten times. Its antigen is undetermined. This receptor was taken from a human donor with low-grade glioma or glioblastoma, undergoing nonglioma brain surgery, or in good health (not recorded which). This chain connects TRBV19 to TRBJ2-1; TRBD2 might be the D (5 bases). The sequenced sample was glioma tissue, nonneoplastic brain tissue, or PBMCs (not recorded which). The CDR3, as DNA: TGTGCCAGTAGTAGGGGAGCATACAATGAGCAGTTCTTC. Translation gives CASSRGAYNEQFF.